Following are 9 T cell receptor beta chains from one sample sequenced in a study of response to subunit inactivated influenza vaccine. TCRdb redid the calling of the RT-PCR reads with MiXCR, one entry per CDR3 protein. Of over 800,000 distinct CDR3 sequences in the sample, 21% were seen once. The sample in question was PBMCs from blood, obtained less than 6 days after vaccination. All receptors derive from a man between 45 and 60 years old who received an inactivated influenza vaccine.

The chain couples TRBV7-9 to TRBJ2-2; D is ambiguous. The CDR3 has 14 amino acids. Per the germline V gene, CDR1 is SEHNR and CDR2 is FQNEAQ (reference sequence). The ends were cut back, 6 bases at V and 0 bases at J, with 8 bases in the middle. CDR3 coding DNA: TGTGCCAGCAGGCAGCGTACGAACACCGGGGAGCTGTTTTTT. This translates into CASRQRTNTGELFF. The complete variable domain, with remaining parts taken from reference TRBV7-9 and TRBJ2-2, reads DTGVSQNPRHKITKRGQNVTFRCDPISEHNRLYWYRQTLGQGPEFLTYFQNEAQLEKSRLLSDRFSAERPKGSFSTLEIQRTEQGDSAMYLCASRQRTNTGELFFGEGSRLTVL.

This clonotype was seen at least ten times. This sequence joins TRBV12-3 or TRBV12-4 and TRBJ1-1; D gene ambiguous. This CDR3 comprises 13 residues. The V gene lost 4 bases and the J gene lost 4 bases, with 10 bases spanning the gap. CDR3 sequence (DNA): TGTGCCAGCAGTTATGACGCTCGCACTGAAGCTTTCTTT. This encodes CASSYDARTEAFF.

This clonotype appeared many times. The V call is TRBV6-1, the J call TRBJ1-1; D call uncertain. The germline V and J ends were trimmed by 6 bases and 4 bases, with 15 bases remaining between them. There are 14 residues in the CDR3. From germline, CDR1 is MNHNS and CDR2 SASEGT. Written as DNA, the CDR3 is TGTGCCAGCAGCACCGGGTCCCGGGGCACTGAAGCTTTCTTT. The encoded protein is CASSTGSRGTEAFF.

The chain joins TRBV11-2 to TRBJ1-4; possibly TRBD1 for D (6 bases). Trimming took 1 base from V and 12 from J, leaving 15 bases between them. Germline V gene sequence: CDR1 SGHAT, CDR2 FQNNGV. The CDR3 loop spans 14 amino acids. This CDR3 reads CASSLGPGDYELFF. CDR3 in DNA: TGTGCCAGCAGCTTAGGGCCAGGGGATTATGAACTGTTTTTT.

This clonotype has ten or more counts. The genes are TRBV7-2 and TRBJ2-1; possible D gene TRBD1, 6 bases. The CDR3 length is 15 residues. Between the trimmed V and J ends, which lost 5 bases and 5 bases, there was a span of 16 bases. Germline CDR1 SGHTA, CDR2 FQGNSA. This chain's CDR3 is CASSRTLQGNNEQFF. CDR3 coding DNA: TGTGCCAGCAGCCGAACTTTACAGGGTAACAATGAGCAGTTCTTC.

This clonotype was seen more than once but under ten times. The V and J genes are TRBV10-1 and TRBJ1-4; no definite D call. V gave up 3 bases and J gave up 3 bases, with 5 bases separating them. The V gene's germline CDR1 is WNHNN and CDR2 SYGVQD (reference sequence). The CDR3 spans 13 residues. Here the CDR3 DNA reads TGCGCCAGCAGTGATGGGGCTAATGAAAAACTGTTTTTT. This translates into CASSDGANEKLFF.

J is TRBJ2-5 and V is TRBV29-1; no clear D. The CDR3 length is 12 residues. CDR1 is SQVTM, CDR2 ANQGSEA, per germline. Trimming took 5 bases from V and 4 from J, leaving 11 bases between them. The CDR3 region is CSVQPPGETQYF. CDR3 DNA sequence: TGCAGCGTTCAGCCGCCTGGAGAGACCCAGTACTTC. Full variable domain (outside the CDR3, taken from reference TRBV29-1 and TRBJ2-5): SAVISQKPSRDICQRGTSLTIQCQVDSQVTMMFWYRQQPGQSLTLIATANQGSEATYESGFVIDKFPISRPNLTFSTLTVSNMSPEDSSIYLCSVQPPGETQYFGPGTRLLVL.

This clonotype has just a few counts. The chain employs TRBV7-2 and TRBJ1-4, with 7 bases identical to TRBD1. The CDR3 spans 13 residues. Trimming took 5 bases from V and 15 from J; bases not matched to a gene: 12. Germline V gene sequence: CDR1 SGHTA, CDR2 FQGNSA. The CDR3 is CASSGRQGLDLFF. The CDR3 DNA sequence: TGTGCCAGCAGCGGACGACAGGGTCTGGATTTGTTTTTT. Variable domain in full (rest from reference TRBV7-2 and TRBJ1-4): GAGVSQSPSNKVTEKGKDVELRCDPISGHTALYWYRQSLGQGLEFLIYFQGNSAPDKSGLPSDRFSAERTGGSVSTLTIQRTQQEDSAVYLCASSGRQGLDLFFGSGTQLSVL.

The V gene is TRBV25-1, the J gene TRBJ2-5, with 7 positions matching TRBD1. CDR3 length: 13 amino acids. Germline assignment: CDR1 MGHDK and CDR2 SYGVNS. V lost 7 bases, J lost 7 bases, and 9 bases stayed unmatched. The CDR3 protein is CASNPRGYGTQYF. The CDR3 DNA follows: TGTGCCAGCAACCCCAGGGGGTATGGGACCCAGTACTTC.